This entry concerns a single TCR beta chain. This clonotype was seen a handful of times. Its antigen target is currently unknown. Base qualities are missing; no much larger clone stands one base away. Ficoll-Paque density gradient centrifugation was the method used to isolate PBMCs. The sample belongs to a study of T-cell memory formation after mild COVID-19 (dated by TCRdb to the early 2020s). Study-level background: TCR sequence clusters from the two donors were largely donor specific. Two young, previously healthy adult volunteers made up the cohort, one male and one female. In a couple of donors, T-cell clones that expanded and contracted after mild COVID-19 were followed by sequencing TCRalpha and TCRbeta repertoires longitudinally. Study-wide conclusions, independent of this receptor: SARS-CoV-2 specificity of the second-wave clones peaking on day 37 was not confirmed. Clones contracting from day 15 to 85 had balanced CD4/CD8 phenotypes, while a second wave expanding from day 15 to 37 was biased towards CD4+. The study covered only two mild cases, and larger cohorts including severe cases with pre-infection samples were considered necessary. Contracting CD4+ clones were found mainly in CM and EM memory subsets, while CD8+ clones were enriched in EMRA. Some responding clones were detected in pre-infection memory, suggesting pre-existing cross-reactive memory T cells joined the SARS-CoV-2 response.

For sequencing, an Illumina NovaSeq 6000 was employed. TCRalpha and TCRbeta cDNA libraries were constructed by 5'RACE with constant-segment primers, with sample barcodes and unique molecular identifiers being introduced. Trizol reagent was used to extract RNA from every sample. Library amplification was performed in two PCR steps, and a second sample barcode and Illumina TruSeq adapters were introduced in the second step. Libraries were sequenced on an Illumina NovaSeq with 2 x 150 bp paired-end reads. Regarding the original processing steps: With migec v1.2.7, reads were demultiplexed and then collapsed into UMI-guided consensus sequences. Using mixcr v2.1.11, UMI consensuses were aligned to TRA and TRB V and J templates and then assembled into clonotypes. A clonotype was counted as expanded or contracted only when both edgeR and NoisET called the clonotype significant, with the noise models trained on biological replicates. For edgeR calls, a false discovery rate-adjusted p below 0.01 and a log2 fold-change threshold of 1 were applied. As an exploratory analysis of dynamics, max-normalized trajectories of the 1000 most abundant clonotypes were examined by PCA with hierarchical clustering. Separately sequenced CD4+ and CD8+ repertoires were used to assign a CD4 or CD8 phenotype to each responding clone. TCRdb applied fastp at Q25 and MiXCR to the public reads, then kept only in-frame beta chains. Each entry merges the rows of one CDR3 protein and shows their most common DNA and genes. The authors' filters were not applied to this entry. The sample profile shows over 40,000 distinct CDR3 sequences; around 10% of them were found once. The ten largest account for approximately 25% of the sample.

The germline V gene sets CDR1 to MNHEY and CDR2 to SVGEGT. The germline ends are 16 bases apart after V is trimmed by 5 bases and J by 8 bases. From the cysteine up to the phenylalanine, the CDR3 has a length of 15 residues. Kept here is only the CDR3 DNA, which spans 45 bases and is read in frame from base 1. The rearrangement combines TRBV6-2 or TRBV6-3 with TRBJ1-6; 5 matching bases give a weak D call of TRBD1. Sequenced material: PBMCs or a T cell subset sorted from them (not recorded which). The sequence was obtained from a man aged 18 to 30 who had mild COVID-19 (a few samples of this study predate the infection). The sample titles of this study are shuffled in the database, so cell type and time point are left out; the donor was told from shared clones. The DNA sequence reads TGTGCCAGCAGTAAACAGGCGGTTCTACATTCACCCCTCCACTTT. It translates to CASSKQAVLHSPLHF.